The source of this T cell receptor beta chain is a study of follicular helper T cells after annual influenza vaccination. The germline V gene has CDR1 MNHNS and CDR2 SASEGT. This CDR3 is built from 12 residues. This clone came up once. Germline is not matched at one junction end, which may reflect a read error. Regarding time point: 2015-2016 season, pre-vaccination. Sequencing used immunoSEQ multiplex PCR; TCRdb keeps in-frame clones, though not all of them. The sample has approximately 750 clones; approximately 83% are singletons. The rearrangement links TRBV6-1 to TRBJ1-2; unclear D gene. The receptor comes from an adult who received the influenza vaccine. The sequenced sample was CXCR5+ CD38- circulating T follicular helper cells from blood, obtained on the day of influenza vaccination. Stated subset: circulating Tfh, non-naive CD4+CXCR5+PD-1+ (ICOS+CD38+ or ICOS-CD38-). CDR3 in amino acids: CASTEYPYGYTF. The CDR3, as DNA: TGTGCCAGCACTGAATACCCCTATGGCTACACCTTC.